This T cell receptor (beta chain) was recorded in a study of shared clonotypes between healthy human individuals. Across the study: Two women and a few men aged 18 to 49 served as donors.

The CDR3 length is 15 residues. Trimming removed 3 bases from V and 1 base from J, with 11 bases in between. Germline V gene lookup returns CDR1 MDHEN and CDR2 SYDVKM. General study points: Investigators expected sequencing depth to affect clonotype sharing among donors. Naive CD4 clonotypes overlapped across a few donors at 4.5% to 5.5%.

Each PCR replicate from the sorted subsets contained around 0.2 ug DNA, which is about 31,000 T cell genomes. Profiling relied on immunoSEQ multiplex PCR, and the TCRdb table lists in-frame clones only, not all of them. The sample lists just over 2,000,000 clones, about 95% occurring once. About this clone itself: The antigen is unknown.

The chain employs TRBV28 and TRBJ2-3, with D maybe TRBD1 (5 bases). The sequencing input was naive CD4+ T cells sorted from blood. The subset was: CD45RA+ positively selected. The TCR comes from a young man in good health. Here the CDR3 reads CASSFQGSGTDTQYF. CDR3 nucleotides: TGTGCCAGCAGTTTCCAGGGCAGCGGCACAGATACGCAGTATTTT.